This T cell receptor (beta chain) was retrieved from a study of T cells in women clearing cervical HPV infection. Study summary: Case blood drawn at lesion detection; control blood after infection cleared. Study conclusions and caveats: CIN3+ cases had significantly higher TCR richness than controls; evenness did not differ. Richness plus V gene abundances separated cases from controls with AUC 0.7 to 0.9.

Concerning this clone itself: The antigen is not known. The DNA ends 3 residues before the CDR3 does, and the rest of the CDR3 is filled in from the germline J gene.

Average input was around 1,200 ng genomic DNA for immunoSEQ TCR beta CDR3 amplification. Profiling relied on immunoSEQ multiplex PCR, and the TCRdb table lists in-frame clones only, not all of them. In all, the sample yields fewer than 25,000 clones. Germline CDR1 is DFQATT and CDR2 is SNEGSKA (reference sequence). There are 13 residues in the CDR3. V was trimmed by 4 bases and J by 0 bases, leaving 10 bases between them. The source material was blood buffy coat. The chain couples TRBV20-1 to TRBJ2-7; a possible D gene is TRBD2 (6 bases). The source is a woman between 18 and 70 years old with a cervical HPV16 infection that either progressed to CIN3+ or cleared (not recorded which). CDR3: CSATEGLSYEQYF. Partial CDR3 DNA: TGCAGTGCTACAGAGGGACTCTCCTACGAG.